A single sample gave rise to the 4 T cell receptor beta chains below, sequenced in a study of PD-L1 blockade in urothelial cancer. Assay: immunoSEQ multiplex PCR; the TCRdb copy retains only in-frame clones and omits some. The table shows approximately 63,000 clones, with 81% occurring only once. Time point in this sample: pretreatment peripheral blood. The sample here was PBMCs, taken around atezolizumab (anti-PD-L1) treatment. The source is a man in his 70s with urothelial cancer.

This chain links TRBV7-2 with TRBJ2-1, with 8 positions matching TRBD1. Germline-derived CDR1 and CDR2 are SGHTA and FQGNSA. Losses at the gene ends were 2 bases for V and 8 bases for J; bases not matched to a gene: 17. The CDR3 is 18 amino acids. As DNA, the CDR3 is TGTGCCAGCAGCTTATACCCCGCCGACAGGGGTTTTGGCGATGAGCAGTTCTTC. Translated, it gives CASSLYPADRGFGDEQFF.

V and J are TRBV30 and TRBJ1-4; 8 positions agree with TRBD1. The CDR3 runs to 16 residues. Germline CDR1 and CDR2: GTSNPN and SVGIG (reference sequence). After removal of 0 bases from V and 8 bases from J, the junction contained 11 bases not matched to a gene. In nucleotides, the CDR3 is TGTGCCTGGAGTGTATATGCCGCCAGGGGGCGGGAAAAACTGTTTTTT. It translates to CAWSVYAARGREKLFF.

CDR3 sequence: CASSLGGPWPYEQYF. The CDR3 DNA sequence: TGTGCCAGCAGCTTGGGAGGGCCTTGGCCCTACGAGCAGTACTTC. This chain joins TRBV5-6 and TRBJ2-7, with D possibly TRBD2 on 5 matching bases. The CDR3 runs to 15 residues. Trimming removed 0 bases at V and 2 bases at J, with 12 bases between. The germline V gene has CDR1 SGHDT and CDR2 YYEEEE.

This clone has only one observation. The chain couples TRBV28 to TRBJ2-2; D gene unclear. V dropped 0 bases and J dropped 0 bases, with 8 bases sitting between them. The CDR3 loop spans 16 amino acids. Germline V gives CDR1 MDHEN, CDR2 SYDVKM. As DNA, the CDR3 is TGTGCCAGCAGTTTATGGCACCGGGCGAACACCGGGGAGCTGTTTTTT. As protein: CASSLWHRANTGELFF.